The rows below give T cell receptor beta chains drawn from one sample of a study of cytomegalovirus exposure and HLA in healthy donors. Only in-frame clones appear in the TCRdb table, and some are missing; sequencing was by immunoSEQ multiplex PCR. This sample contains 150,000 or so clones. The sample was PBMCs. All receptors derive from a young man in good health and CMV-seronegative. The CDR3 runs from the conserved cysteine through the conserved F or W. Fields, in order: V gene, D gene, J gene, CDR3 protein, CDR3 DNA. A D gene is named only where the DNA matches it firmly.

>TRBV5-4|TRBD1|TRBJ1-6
CASSLDRGNSPLHF
TGTGCCAGCAGCTTGGACAGGGGGAATTCACCCCTCCACTTT
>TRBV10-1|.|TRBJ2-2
CASSQAGGTGELFF
TGCGCCAGCAGTCAAGCCGGCGGGACCGGGGAGCTGTTTTTT
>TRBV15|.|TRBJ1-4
CATSRQDSLFQSINFNEKLFF
TGTGCCACCAGCAGACAGGACAGTTTATTCCAGTCGATCAACTTTAATGAAAAACTGTTTTTT
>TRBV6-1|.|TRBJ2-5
CASSAVYVETQYF
TGTGCCAGCAGTGCGGTTTACGTGGAGACCCAGTACTTC
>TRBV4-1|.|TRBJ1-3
CASSQGRPEGGNTIYF
TGCGCCAGCAGCCAAGGCAGGCCCGAGGGCGGAAACACCATATATTTT
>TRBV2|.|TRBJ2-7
CASSPGQGLAYEQYF
TGTGCCAGCAGCCCAGGACAAGGGCTTGCCTACGAGCAGTACTTC
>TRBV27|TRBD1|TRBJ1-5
CASSLRTGDQPQHF
TGTGCCAGCAGTCTAAGGACAGGAGATCAGCCCCAGCATTTT
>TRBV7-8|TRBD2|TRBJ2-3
CASSLAEGPLGGDTQYF
TGTGCCAGCAGCTTAGCCGAGGGTCCTTTGGGGGGGGATACGCAGTATTTT
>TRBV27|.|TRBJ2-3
CASSSGTSLTDTQYF
TGTGCCAGCAGCTCCGGGACTTCCTTAACAGATACGCAGTATTTT
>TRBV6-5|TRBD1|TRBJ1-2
CASSLGQGNYGYTF
TGTGCCAGCAGTTTGGGACAGGGTAACTATGGCTACACCTTC
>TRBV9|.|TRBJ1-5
CASSVSRLGPQHF
TGTGCCAGCAGCGTAAGCAGGCTTGGACCCCAGCATTTT
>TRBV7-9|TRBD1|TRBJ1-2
CASSSPRTGGGSPIYTF
TGTGCCAGCAGCTCCCCGCGGACAGGGGGCGGGAGCCCCATCTACACCTTC
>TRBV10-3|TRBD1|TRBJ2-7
CAIRPTGVSYEQYF
TGTGCCATCAGACCGACAGGGGTATCTTACGAGCAGTACTTC
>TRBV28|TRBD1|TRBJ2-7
CASIRTTGGAVEQYF
TGTGCCAGCATTAGAACGACAGGGGGGGCCGTCGAGCAGTACTTC
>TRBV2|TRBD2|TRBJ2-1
CASSPSFTSGYYNEQFF
TGTGCCAGCAGCCCTAGCTTTACTAGCGGGTACTACAATGAGCAGTTCTTC